These 7 T cell receptor beta chains came from one sample sequenced in a study of shared clonotypes between healthy human individuals. Profiling relied on immunoSEQ multiplex PCR, and the TCRdb table lists in-frame clones only, not all of them. The data contain hundreds of thousands of clones, 90% to 96% of them singletons. Sequencing used naive CD4+ T cells sorted from blood. Subset meaning: CD45RA+ positively selected. These receptors originate from a woman aged 30 to 39 in good health.

V is TRBV28 and J is TRBJ2-7, with D hard to call. The germline V gene has CDR1 MDHEN and CDR2 SYDVKM. This CDR3 comprises 13 residues. Trimming removed 5 bases from V and 2 bases from J, with 10 bases in between. CDR3 residues: CASSTTIPYEQYF. CDR3 in DNA: TGTGCCAGCAGTACCACAATCCCCTACGAGCAGTACTTC.

The chain uses TRBV4-1 and TRBJ1-5, with 9 bases that match TRBD1. CDR3 length: 16 amino acids. CDR1 is MGHRA, CDR2 YSYEKL, per germline. V gave up 3 bases and J gave up 7 bases; unmatched junction bases: 10. CDR3 coding DNA: TGCGCCAGCAGCCAGGGGTGGGGACAGGGCGTCCAGCCCCAGCATTTT. This codes for CASSQGWGQGVQPQHF.

With regard to this clone: This sample also contains other DNA sequences that code for the same CDR3. This sequence joins TRBV6-5 and TRBJ2-3; D may be TRBD2 (5 bases). The CDR3 is 15 amino acids. Looked up from germline, CDR1 is MNHEY and CDR2 is SVGAGI. Trimming took 2 bases from V and 0 from J, leaving 9 bases between them. This chain's CDR3 is CASSYSGTSTDTQYF. The DNA of the CDR3 is TGTGCCAGCAGTTACAGCGGTACTAGCACAGATACGCAGTATTTT.

The rearrangement joins TRBV7-9 to TRBJ1-1; no definite D call. The length of the CDR3 is 13 residues. Germline V gene lookup returns CDR1 SEHNR and CDR2 FQNEAQ (reference sequence). V dropped 7 bases and J dropped 6 bases, with 15 bases sitting between them. The CDR3 DNA reads as TGTGCCAGCACCTCGAATCCGCGGGCTGAAGCTTTCTTT. It codes for CASTSNPRAEAFF.

The J gene is TRBJ1-2, the V gene TRBV20-1; D uncertain. Germline V CDR1 and CDR2: DFQATT, SNEGSKA (reference sequence). There are 11 residues in the CDR3. V lost 6 bases and J 11 bases, leaving 16 bases between the germline ends. The CDR3 DNA reads as TGCAGTGCCCCGACGGGCGGAGGGTACACCTTC. Protein: CSAPTGGGYTF.

The chain carries TRBV20-1 and TRBJ2-7, with a possible D match to TRBD2 (6 bases). Germline CDR1 is DFQATT and CDR2 is SNEGSKA (reference sequence). CDR3 length: 11 residues. With 6 bases removed from V and 5 bases from J, the gap between germline ends came to 11 bases. The CDR3 region is CSATGANEQYF. DNA of the CDR3: TGCAGTGCGACGGGAGCTAACGAGCAGTACTTC.

The chain combines TRBV7-8 with TRBJ2-2; 11 positions match TRBD2. CDR3 length: 16 residues. The V gene's germline CDR1 is SGHVS and CDR2 FQNEAQ. Trimming took 5 bases from V and 6 from J; bases not matched to a gene: 8. DNA for the CDR3: TGTGCCAGCAGCATACTAGCGGGAGTACAGGCCGGGGAGCTGTTTTTT. Translating gives CASSILAGVQAGELFF.